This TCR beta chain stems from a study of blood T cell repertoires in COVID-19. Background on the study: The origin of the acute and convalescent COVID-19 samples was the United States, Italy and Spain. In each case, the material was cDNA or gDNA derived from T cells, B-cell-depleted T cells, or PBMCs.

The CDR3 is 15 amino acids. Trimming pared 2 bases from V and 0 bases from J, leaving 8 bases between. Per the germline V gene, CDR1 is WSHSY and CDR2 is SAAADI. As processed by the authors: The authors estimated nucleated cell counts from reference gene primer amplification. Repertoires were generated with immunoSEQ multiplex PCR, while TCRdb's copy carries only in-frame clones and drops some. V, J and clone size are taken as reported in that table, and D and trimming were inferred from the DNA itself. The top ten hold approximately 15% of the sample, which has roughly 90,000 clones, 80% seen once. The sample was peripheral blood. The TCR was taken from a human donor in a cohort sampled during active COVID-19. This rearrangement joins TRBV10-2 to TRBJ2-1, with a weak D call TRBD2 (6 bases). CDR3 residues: CASSELAHSYNEQFF. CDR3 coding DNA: TGCGCCAGCAGTGAGCTAGCGCACTCCTACAATGAGCAGTTCTTC.